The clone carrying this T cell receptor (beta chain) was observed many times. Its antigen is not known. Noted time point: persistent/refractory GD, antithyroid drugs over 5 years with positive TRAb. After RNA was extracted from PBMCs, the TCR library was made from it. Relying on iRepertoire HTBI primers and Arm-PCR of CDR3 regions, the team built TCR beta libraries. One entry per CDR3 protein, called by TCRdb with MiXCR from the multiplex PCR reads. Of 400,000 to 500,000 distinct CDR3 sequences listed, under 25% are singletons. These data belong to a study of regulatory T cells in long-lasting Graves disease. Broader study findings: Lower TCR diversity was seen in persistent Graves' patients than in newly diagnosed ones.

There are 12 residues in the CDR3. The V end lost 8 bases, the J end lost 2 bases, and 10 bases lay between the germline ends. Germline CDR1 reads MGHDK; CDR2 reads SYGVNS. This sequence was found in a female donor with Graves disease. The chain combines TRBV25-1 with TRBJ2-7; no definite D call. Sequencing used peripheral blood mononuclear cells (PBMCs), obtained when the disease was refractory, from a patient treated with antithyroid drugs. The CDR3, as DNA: TGTGCCAGCTCGGACCCCACCTACGAGCAGTACTTC. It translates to CASSDPTYEQYF.